This T cell receptor beta chain was recovered during a study of naive and memory T cell subsets. This clonotype has a handful of counts. Its specificity is not known. The beta constant-region primer was an equimolar mix of two oligonucleotides covering TRBC1 and TRBC2. Four rounds of PCR amplified the ligated cDNA using nested alpha and beta constant-region primers plus SP2. A single record per CDR3 protein comes from TCRdb applying MiXCR to the UMI-ligation and nested PCR reads. The repertoire holds tens of thousands of distinct CDR3 sequences, with around 10% as singletons. The V end was cut by 0 bases, the J end by 6 bases, with 6 bases between. The germline V gene has CDR1 ENHRY and CDR2 SYGVKD. This CDR3 comprises 12 residues. Study results and limitations: A few larger clonotypes appeared in naive repertoires, especially CD8, possibly memory cells re-expressing CD45RA.

Material: naive CD4+ T cells from blood. The clonotype was recovered from a human donor in good health. The rearrangement joins TRBV10-3 to TRBJ2-7; a possible D gene is TRBD2 (6 bases). This CDR3 reads CAISESGGEQYF. The CDR3 bases are TGTGCCATCAGTGAGTCGGGGGGCGAGCAGTACTTC.